These T cell receptor beta chains were read from a single sample in a study of cytomegalovirus exposure and HLA in healthy donors. The method was immunoSEQ multiplex PCR; TCRdb's version includes in-frame clones alone and lacks a portion of them. The table shows approximately 160,000 clones, with roughly 80% occurring only once. Input material: PBMCs. The receptors were gathered from a male donor in good health and CMV-seronegative. Both conserved end residues are part of each CDR3. Each record gives: CDR3 length, J gene, V gene, CDR3 protein.

length: 17; J: TRBJ2-4; V: TRBV27; CDR3: CASSLSMASGAKNIQYF
length: 13; J: TRBJ1-2; V: TRBV5-8; CDR3: CASSNRQSGGYTF
length: 13; J: TRBJ1-4; V: TRBV23-1; CDR3: CASSPQGVEKLFF
length: 13; J: TRBJ2-1; V: TRBV19; CDR3: CASSIGLAHEQFF
length: 17; J: TRBJ1-1; V: TRBV7-3; CDR3: CASSRVGGNLGNTEAFF
length: 18; J: TRBJ2-3; V: TRBV7-2; CDR3: CASSYGLAGLLSTDTQYF
length: 12; J: TRBJ1-1; V: TRBV28; CDR3: CASSTGTLEAFF
length: 17; J: TRBJ1-6; V: TRBV30; CDR3: CAWSRRGTGVRNSPLHF
length: 12; J: TRBJ2-1; V: TRBV5-1; CDR3: CASSLEQGAKFF
length: 14; J: TRBJ2-7; V: TRBV7-9; CDR3: CASSPRGSVYEQYF
length: 13; J: TRBJ2-2; V: TRBV28; CDR3: CASRPTGSGELFF
length: 15; J: TRBJ1-1; V: TRBV25-1; CDR3: CASSEIEGLKKEAFF
length: 11; J: TRBJ2-5; V: TRBV5-6; CDR3: CASSLVGAQYF
length: 12; J: TRBJ2-5; V: TRBV6-5; CDR3: CASKNSQETQYF
length: 23; J: TRBJ2-6; V: TRBV13; CDR3: CASSLGLIGHFPNPIYGANVLTF
length: 13; J: TRBJ2-5; V: TRBV6-5; CDR3: CASSPDYWETQYF
length: 15; J: TRBJ2-3; V: TRBV11-2; CDR3: CASSFSGSRTDTQYF
length: 13; J: TRBJ1-2; V: TRBV7-8; CDR3: CASSLGDRHGYTF
length: 16; J: TRBJ1-2; V: TRBV28; CDR3: CASSPVRTTGIGGYTF
length: 16; J: TRBJ1-1; V: TRBV15; CDR3: CATSRDPNRGDTEAFF
length: 14; J: TRBJ1-2; V: TRBV28; CDR3: CASSTPDRSYGYTF
length: 15; J: TRBJ2-3; V: TRBV6-5; CDR3: CASSYKGVGTDTQYF